The present T cell receptor (beta chain) was sequenced within a study of naive and memory T cell subsets. Findings of the study overall: TCR counts from RNA may reflect activation-linked expression changes. Especially in CD8 cells, naive repertoires contained a few larger clonotypes, possibly CD45RA-re-expressing memory cells.

The beta constant-region primer was an equimolar mix of two oligonucleotides covering TRBC1 and TRBC2. Ligated cDNA was amplified by four rounds of PCR with nested alpha and beta constant-region primers and SP2. Each CDR3 protein gets one entry after TCRdb re-called the UMI-ligation and nested PCR reads with MiXCR. Here the sample spans roughly 150,000 distinct CDR3 sequences, 15% to 25% being singletons. Trimming removed 7 bases from V and 1 base from J, with 14 bases in between. This CDR3 is 14 amino acids long. In germline, CDR1 is SNHLY, CDR2 FYNNEI. CD4+ T cell IFNgamma after overnight CMV lysate exposure gave donor CMV status. After CD4 positive bead selection, the CD4-negative fraction gave CD8 T cells. Cells stained for CD3, CD4, CD8, CD45RA, CD27 and viability were sorted into four CD45RA/CD27 subsets. This clonotype was observed a handful of times. Antigen specificity is unknown.

The rearrangement links TRBV2 to TRBJ2-7; either TRBD1 or TRBD2 may fit D (5 bases each). What was sequenced was naive CD8+ T cells from blood. The clonotype was recovered from a human donor in good health. For the CDR3, the DNA is TGTGCCAGCATCCAAATGGGGGAGTCCTACGAGCAGTACTTC. Translated, it gives CASIQMGESYEQYF.